A selection of T cell receptor beta chains follows, all from one sample in a study of blood T cells in healthy people across ages. TCRdb called the 5' RACE reads again in MiXCR, with one record for every CDR3 protein. Among fewer than 800,000 distinct CDR3 sequences listed, approximately 29% were seen once. What was sequenced was blood. Receptor source: a woman of 80 years or more in good health. CDR3s include the opening cysteine and the closing phenylalanine or tryptophan. The D gene is left open where the match is weak. Clone size is shown for a subset of rows, as once, few, many or a class of expanded clone.

TRBV5-1	TRBJ2-3	many	TRBD1	CASKGTGGTDTQYF	TGCGCCAGCAAGGGGACAGGGGGCACAGATACGCAGTATTTT
TRBV7-2	TRBJ2-6	NA	NA	CASSRQMSSGANVLTF	TGTGCTAGCTCGAGACAGATGAGCTCTGGGGCCAACGTCCTGACTTTC
TRBV7-9	TRBJ2-3	many	NA	CASSPETNTQYF	TGTGCCAGCAGCCCAGAGACAAATACGCAGTATTTT
TRBV7-2	TRBJ2-4	NA	NA	CASNPDRNTGEQYF	TGTGCCAGCAATCCGGACCGAAACACCGGGGAGCAGTACTTC
TRBV6-1	TRBJ1-1	few	NA	CASRGRANTEAFF	TGTGCCAGCAGAGGGAGAGCGAACACTGAAGCTTTCTTT
TRBV29-1	TRBJ2-7	NA	NA	CSVEFEVAETLPYEQYF	TGCAGCGTCGAATTTGAGGTTGCAGAGACCCTTCCCTACGAGCAGTACTTC
TRBV5-1	TRBJ2-1	many	TRBD2	CASSGTERGAYNEQFF	TGCGCCAGCAGCGGGACCGAGCGGGGGGCGTACAATGAGCAGTTCTTC
TRBV6-4	TRBJ2-7	NA	NA	CASIGTAFSYEQYF	TGTGCCAGCATCGGGACGGCGTTCTCCTACGAGCAGTACTTC
TRBV5-1	TRBJ1-1	NA	NA	CASSIVQDAEAFF	TGCGCCAGCAGTATCGTCCAGGACGCTGAAGCTTTCTTT
TRBV6-2/TRBV6-3	TRBJ1-4	NA	NA	CASSDGDLEKLFF	TGTGCCAGCAGCGATGGGGACCTTGAAAAACTGTTTTTT
TRBV5-1	TRBJ2-7	many	NA	CASSLEVISEQYF	TGCGCCAGCAGCTTGGAGGTTATCTCCGAGCAGTACTTC
TRBV27	TRBJ2-2	many	NA	CASSLYVGSGELFF	TGTGCCAGCAGTTTATATGTTGGGTCGGGGGAGCTGTTTTTT
TRBV7-3	TRBJ1-1	NA	NA	CASSGGRGGITEAFF	TGTGCCAGCAGCGGGGGTCGAGGGGGAATTACTGAAGCTTTCTTT